A selection of T cell receptor beta chains follows, all from one sample in a study of OX40 agonist ivuxolimab in advanced cancers. The repertoire was sequenced with immunoSEQ multiplex PCR; TCRdb's copy has only in-frame clones and lacks some. This sample carries some 63,000 clones, over 75% of them seen once, and the ten largest clones take about 5.1%. Sequencing was performed on CD4+ or CD8+ T cells sorted from blood, taken in a trial of the OX40 agonist ivuxolimab. The receptors come from an adult with an advanced solid tumor such as melanoma, head and neck, liver or kidney cancer. Both conserved end residues are part of each CDR3. D genes are given only for firm matches. Size is stated for part of the rows, as once, few or many counts, or as a class when the clone is expanded.

>NA|TRBJ2-5|NA|TRBV6-1
CASVFHLQETQYF
TGTGCCAGCGTCTTCCATCTCCAAGAGACCCAGTACTTC
>NA|TRBJ2-1|TRBD1|TRBV2
CASGRQGSSYNEQFF
TGTGCCAGCGGGCGACAGGGAAGCTCCTACAATGAGCAGTTCTTC
>NA|TRBJ1-1|TRBD1|TRBV6-1
CASSLGQGMNTEAFF
TGTGCCAGCAGCCTTGGACAGGGGATGAACACTGAAGCTTTCTTT
>few|TRBJ2-5|NA|TRBV19
CASSIGAGLQETQYF
TGTGCCAGTAGTATTGGAGCGGGTCTACAAGAGACCCAGTACTTC
>NA|TRBJ1-5|NA|TRBV6-1
CASIREYNQPQHF
TGTGCCAGCATCAGGGAGTACAATCAGCCCCAGCATTTT
>NA|TRBJ2-7|TRBD2|TRBV10-3
CAISESTSGGSLEYF
TGTGCCATCAGTGAGTCGACTAGCGGGGGGTCACTGGAGTACTTC
>NA|TRBJ2-1|NA|TRBV19
CASSPPNRANEQFF
TGTGCCAGTAGCCCTCCGAACAGGGCGAATGAGCAGTTCTTC
>NA|TRBJ2-7|TRBD2|TRBV27
CASSFRRRLADSYEQYF
TGTGCCAGCAGTTTCCGAAGACGCCTAGCGGATTCCTACGAGCAGTACTTC
>NA|TRBJ1-5|NA|TRBV10-3
CAIGTAGLNQPQHF
TGTGCCATCGGTACGGCCGGGCTAAATCAGCCCCAGCATTTT
>NA|TRBJ2-2|NA|TRBV19
CATRLKGTGELFF
TGTGCCACCCGATTGAAAGGGACCGGGGAGCTGTTTTTT
>NA|TRBJ2-3|NA|TRBV7-6
CASSPSWNTDTQYF
TGTGCCAGCAGCCCGAGCTGGAACACAGATACGCAGTATTTT
>NA|TRBJ2-2|NA|TRBV19
CASILGHSSIGSGELFF
TGTGCCAGTATTTTGGGACATTCTTCGATCGGCTCCGGGGAGCTGTTTTTT
>few|TRBJ2-7|NA|TRBV14
CASSQGVREYGRRYF
TGTGCCAGCAGCCAAGGCGTAAGGGAGTATGGGAGGCGGTACTTC
>few|TRBJ1-1|TRBD1|TRBV27
CASSFGEGARAFF
TGTGCCAGCAGTTTTGGTGAGGGGGCAAGAGCTTTCTTT
>many|TRBJ1-2|TRBD1|TRBV6-1
CASRIQGNYGYTF
TGTGCCAGCAGAATACAGGGGAACTATGGCTACACCTTC
>NA|TRBJ1-2|TRBD1|TRBV6-1
CASSVGQGDYGYTF
TGTGCCAGCAGTGTGGGACAGGGGGACTATGGCTACACCTTC
>NA|TRBJ2-7|NA|TRBV6-6
CASRGMNVPYEQYF
TGTGCCAGCAGGGGAATGAACGTACCCTACGAGCAGTACTTC
>few|TRBJ2-1|TRBD2|TRBV27
CASRRRGSGGGHNEQFF
TGTGCCAGCAGACGGCGGGGGAGCGGCGGGGGACACAATGAGCAGTTCTTC
>NA|TRBJ2-7|NA|TRBV15
CATSRGHGRNEQYF
TGTGCCACCAGCAGAGGTCACGGAAGGAACGAGCAGTACTTC
>NA|TRBJ2-5|TRBD1|TRBV6-6
CAAGRGRETQYF
TGTGCCGCGGGCAGGGGGCGAGAGACCCAGTACTTC
>NA|TRBJ1-1|NA|TRBV6-6
CASSYSTGRTEAFF
TGTGCCAGCAGTTACTCAACCGGACGGACTGAAGCTTTCTTT
>NA|TRBJ2-6|NA|TRBV28
CASRPRSISGANVLTF
TGTGCCAGCCGTCCTAGATCCATCTCTGGGGCCAACGTCCTGACTTTC
>NA|TRBJ2-5|TRBD2|TRBV28
CASSPLGLAGSLAQYF
TGTGCCAGCAGTCCGCTGGGACTAGCGGGGTCTCTGGCCCAGTACTTC
>NA|TRBJ2-5|NA|TRBV11-2
CASSLSSGGETQYF
TGTGCCAGCAGCTTATCCTCAGGCGGAGAGACCCAGTACTTC
>NA|TRBJ1-6|NA|TRBV2
CAGTGEINSPLHF
TGTGCCGGGACTGGGGAGATTAATTCACCCCTCCACTTT
>few|TRBJ2-1|NA|TRBV5-6
CASSLEARGSPFF
TGTGCCAGCAGCTTGGAGGCCCGGGGGTCTCCGTTCTTC
>NA|TRBJ1-2|NA|TRBV11-2
CASSLSQTVNYGYTF
TGTGCCAGCAGCTTATCACAGACTGTTAACTATGGCTACACCTTC
>NA|TRBJ2-5|TRBD1|TRBV18
CASSRDRETQYF
TGTGCCAGCTCACGGGACAGGGAGACCCAGTACTTC
>NA|TRBJ1-1|NA|TRBV4-1
CASSQETGTANTEAFF
TGCGCCAGCAGCCAAGAGACCGGGACGGCTAACACTGAAGCTTTCTTT
>NA|TRBJ2-7|TRBD2|TRBV5-6
CASSRLAGAYEQYF
TGTGCCAGCAGCCGACTAGCGGGGGCCTACGAGCAGTACTTC
>NA|TRBJ2-3|NA|TRBV28
CASSFGGSTDTQYF
TGTGCCAGCAGTTTCGGCGGGAGCACAGATACGCAGTATTTT
>NA|TRBJ1-2|NA|TRBV9
CASSVSYPQGKDGYTF
TGTGCCAGCAGCGTGTCTTACCCACAGGGTAAGGATGGCTACACCTTC
>NA|TRBJ1-4|TRBD1|TRBV10-3
CAIRGTGEEKLFF
TGTGCCATCAGAGGGACAGGGGAGGAAAAACTGTTTTTT
>NA|TRBJ1-1|NA|TRBV7-2
CASFRRGNTEAFF
TGTGCCAGCTTCAGGAGGGGGAACACTGAAGCTTTCTTT
>few|TRBJ2-3|TRBD2|TRBV10-3
CAIRGGAGSADTQYF
TGTGCCATCAGGGGAGGGGCCGGTAGTGCAGATACGCAGTATTTT
>NA|TRBJ2-3|TRBD2|TRBV7-3
CASSPGAGGADTQYF
TGTGCCAGCAGCCCCGGGGCGGGAGGCGCAGATACGCAGTATTTT
>NA|TRBJ2-6|NA|TRBV18
CASSPSISGANVLTF
TGTGCCAGCTCACCAAGTATCTCTGGGGCCAACGTCCTGACTTTC
>many|TRBJ1-3|NA|TRBV10-3
CAISREYSGNTIYF
TGTGCCATCAGCCGAGAGTACTCTGGAAACACCATATATTTT
>NA|TRBJ2-7|NA|TRBV9
CASSVGLLEQQYF
TGTGCCAGCAGCGTAGGGTTACTAGAGCAGCAGTACTTC
>NA|TRBJ2-1|NA|TRBV9
CASTPRDSPYNEQFF
TGTGCCAGCACCCCCCGAGACTCGCCCTACAATGAGCAGTTCTTC
>NA|TRBJ1-1|NA|TRBV9
CASSVGQLLNTEAFF
TGTGCCAGCAGCGTAGGTCAACTCTTGAACACTGAAGCTTTCTTT
>once|TRBJ2-5|NA|TRBV18
CASSPPEEETQYF
TGTGCCAGCTCACCACCCGAAGAAGAGACCCAGTACTTC
>NA|TRBJ2-2|NA|TRBV10-3
CAIIGRENTGELFF
TGTGCCATCATCGGGCGGGAAAACACCGGGGAGCTGTTTTTT
>once|TRBJ2-7|NA|TRBV7-8
CASRKGLVSYEQYF
TGTGCCAGCAGGAAGGGTTTAGTATCCTACGAGCAGTACTTC
>once|TRBJ2-7|NA|TRBV10-1
CASSDGTTLYEQYF
TGCGCCAGCAGTGACGGGACAACCCTCTACGAGCAGTACTTC
>NA|TRBJ1-1|NA|TRBV5-1
CASLPDPGVNTEAFF
TGCGCCAGCCTCCCGGACCCAGGAGTGAACACTGAAGCTTTCTTT
>NA|TRBJ1-5|NA|TRBV11-2
CASSLQGLGNQPQHF
TGTGCCAGCAGCTTACAGGGGCTTGGCAATCAGCCCCAGCATTTT
>NA|TRBJ1-2|TRBD1|TRBV5-4
CASSARGTDYGYTF
TGTGCCAGCAGCGCCCGGGGGACAGACTATGGCTACACCTTC
>NA|TRBJ2-5|TRBD2|TRBV5-1
CASSLGTSGRETQYF
TGCGCCAGCAGCTTGGGGACTAGCGGGAGGGAGACCCAGTACTTC
>NA|TRBJ2-7|NA|TRBV19
CASTKGQGDYYEQYF
TGTGCCAGTACGAAGGGGCAGGGTGACTACTACGAGCAGTACTTC
>NA|TRBJ1-5|NA|TRBV30
CAWSKAGNQPQHF
TGTGCCTGGAGTAAGGCCGGGAATCAGCCCCAGCATTTT
>NA|TRBJ2-7|NA|TRBV7-2
CASSPTKVYEQYF
TGTGCCAGCAGCCCCACGAAGGTGTACGAGCAGTACTTC
>NA|TRBJ1-2|NA|TRBV6-6
CATRSGGPYGYTF
TGTGCCACCAGGTCGGGGGGCCCCTATGGCTACACCTTC
>NA|TRBJ2-2|NA|TRBV6-4
CASRRLVNTGELFF
TGTGCCAGCAGAAGACTAGTGAACACCGGGGAGCTGTTTTTT
>NA|TRBJ2-1|NA|TRBV6-6
CASSYSPSYNEQFF
TGTGCCAGCAGTTACTCCCCCAGCTACAATGAGCAGTTCTTC
>NA|TRBJ2-1|TRBD2|TRBV5-1
CASSLVSGVPYNEQFF
TGCGCCAGCAGCTTGGTTAGCGGGGTACCCTACAATGAGCAGTTCTTC
>NA|TRBJ2-7|NA|TRBV5-4
CASSLSVVPQVSYEQYF
TGTGCCAGCAGCTTGTCCGTGGTCCCCCAGGTCTCCTACGAGCAGTACTTC
>NA|TRBJ1-2|NA|TRBV9
CASSVSPLGTQWGYTF
TGTGCCAGCAGCGTAAGTCCCCTCGGGACCCAGTGGGGCTACACCTTC
>NA|TRBJ2-3|TRBD2|TRBV2
CASSPGLAEADTQYF
TGTGCCAGCAGTCCGGGACTAGCGGAGGCAGATACGCAGTATTTT
>NA|TRBJ1-5|NA|TRBV19
CASSIGAPHSNQPQHF
TGTGCCAGTAGTATAGGGGCACCACATAGCAATCAGCCCCAGCATTTT